This T cell receptor beta chain comes out of a study of blood T cells in healthy people across ages (dated by TCRdb to 2013 to 2016). Regarding the study in general: In model experiments, roughly one uniquely barcoded TCR beta cDNA molecule per two T cells was captured by template switching. The study measured age-related changes in TCR beta repertoire diversity using deep sequencing normalized with unique cDNA molecular identifiers. The donors were split into four age groups: young (average about 16 years), middle-aged (about 40), aged (roughly 60) and long-lived (82). Using the same blood draw, the study looked at two additional independent replicas of 1 million unique cDNA reads for two donors, one aged 18 to 30 and the other aged 80 or older. Broad study findings and their caveats: Compared with the aged group, the long-lived group had more naive CD4+ T cells, fewer expanded clones and increased TCR diversity, a pattern suggesting age selection. There was a strong correlation between observed TCR beta diversity and the percentage of naive T cells measured by flow cytometry. Because profiling used bulk unsorted PBMCs, naive and antigen-experienced compartments could not be compared conclusively. Observed TCR beta diversity per million T cells fell roughly linearly with age, and a significant reduction was already apparent by age roughly 41. Donor CMV infection status was unknown, potentially confounding age-related changes in expanded clonotypes. Estimates of total diversity based on one million sequenced T cells were regarded as lower bounds and as underestimates.

The donors were roughly 40 Caucasian individuals from Russia, aged roughly 6 to 90 years, who were systemically healthy. Each donor gave approximately 9.3 milliliters of peripheral blood, collected into EDTA-treated Vacutainer tubes. Ficoll-Paque density-gradient centrifugation was used to isolate PBMCs, with at least 6 million per sample. Total RNA was extracted from PBMCs with Trizol reagent, with at least 5.5 micrograms obtained per sample. Naive CD45RAhigh/CD27high T cell percentages were measured by flow cytometry on a PBMC aliquot from every donor. The germline V gene supplies CDR1 MRHNA and CDR2 SNTAGT. Unmatched junction bases come to 6, with V trimmed by 3 bases and J by 6 bases. The CDR3 sequence holds 16 residues, the cysteine and phenylalanine included. Only CDR3 DNA is held: 48 bases, read in frame from base 1. Library prep was done by 5' RACE. Sequencing relied on an Illumina HiSeq 2500. The second PCR ran for roughly 7 to 11 cycles and used a J-beta primer mix along with a sample-barcoded 5' primer. A template-switch 5' adaptor carrying 12 random nucleotides introduced a unique molecular identifier onto each TCR beta cDNA molecule. At least 2.5 million CDR3-containing paired-end reads were obtained from each sample. First-strand cDNA was synthesized from all RNA with the Mint cDNA synthesis kit, primed by a TRBC-specific oligonucleotide. After uracil-DNA glycosylase treatment, a first 18-cycle PCR used universal primers M1SS and BC2_uni_R on all cDNA. The study's processing was this. Each sample was normalized by randomly selecting 1 million high-quality reads, each carrying a distinct molecular identifier. Reads with shared molecular identifiers were discarded instead of being binned into consensus sequences. MiTCR, run with a Q25 quality threshold and the strictest error-elimination algorithm, handled CDR3 identification, clonotype clustering and error correction. A nonparametric unseen species model using Euler transformation provided a lower-bound estimate of total TCR beta diversity. TCRdb handled the public reads itself, with Q25 trimming in fastp and clone calling in MiXCR, and kept productive beta chains. CDR3 protein sequences are deduplicated, and each keeps its most common genes and DNA. The V and J calls shown here were made by TCRdb, not taken from the authors' results. The sample data list around 820,000 distinct CDR3 sequences, and more than 20% of these were observed just once. Under 4.5% of the sample belongs to the ten largest clones.

This clonotype occurred a few times. What this receptor recognizes is not known. No clone much larger than this one lies a single base away; base qualities are absent. These data were also reused for a study on T cells of mothers and their children. The second paper further reports: Donors were nine systemically healthy Caucasian individuals: three mothers and their six children. cDNA synthesis consumed the entire amount of extracted RNA, loaded at around 1.4 ug RNA in each 15 ul reaction. In the second PCR, the M1S primer introduced both the sample barcodes and 2-4 random nucleotides. Over 10 million TCR beta CDR3 reads came from each mother, compared with several million reads from each child. Thymic selection shapes the output of TCR recombination in a similar way in related and unrelated pairs, and inherited differences have a minor effect. Normalized repertoire overlap was always found to be slightly, but never significantly, higher in related mother-child pairs than in unrelated mother-child pairs. Persistent microchimeric T cell clones were not detected, at a sensitivity of around 100 clones per million clonotypes. Deep NGS was used in the study to compare the TCR beta repertoires of mothers and children and to look for features that separate related mother-child pairs from unrelated individuals. Mothers averaged around 40 +/- 4 years of age and children averaged around 10 +/- 4 years. After adapters were ligated using NEBNext reagents, the libraries underwent 100+100 nt paired-end sequencing on an Illumina HiSeq 2000. Mother and child libraries were prepared a month apart and sequenced in separate runs to prevent cross-contamination. Between roughly 500,000 and 2,300,000 distinct TCR beta clonotypes were identified per donor. Naive TCR beta clonotypes were estimated from low-frequency clonotypes matched to each donor's FACS-determined naive share, without sorting.

The origin of this receptor is a boy aged 5 to 17 in good health. The sequencing sample was made of blood. The chain is encoded by TRBV6-4 joined to TRBJ2-1; TRBD2 matches 12 bases in the middle. Read as DNA, the sequence is TGTGCCAGCAGTGAACAGGCTAGCGGGGGGGCCAATGAGCAGTTCTTC. The resulting protein is CASSEQASGGANEQFF.